This TCR beta chain was found in a study of cytomegalovirus exposure and HLA in healthy donors. General study findings and limits: TCR beta sequences reportedly predicted the HLA-A and HLA-B alleles of most subjects accurately.

Regarding this clone: Its antigen is currently unknown.

It was with 60 Vbeta and 13 Jbeta primers that the PCR ran. Assay: immunoSEQ multiplex PCR; the TCRdb copy retains only in-frame clones and omits some. The table records 150,000 to 200,000 clones, about 85% of them present only once. The sample taken for sequencing was PBMCs. The TCR comes from a man in his late teens or twenties in good health and CMV-seronegative.

CDR3 coding DNA: TGTGCCAGCAGCTTAATTATCGGGGGGCGGTTCTTGTCGGAGACCCAGTACTTC. Translation gives CASSLIIGGRFLSETQYF. The rearrangement joins TRBV13 to TRBJ2-5, with a tentative D call TRBD2 (7 bases). Germline V CDR1 and CDR2: PRHDT, FYEKMQ (reference sequence). V was clipped by 2 bases and J by 5 bases, with 24 bases between them. This CDR3 is built from 18 residues.